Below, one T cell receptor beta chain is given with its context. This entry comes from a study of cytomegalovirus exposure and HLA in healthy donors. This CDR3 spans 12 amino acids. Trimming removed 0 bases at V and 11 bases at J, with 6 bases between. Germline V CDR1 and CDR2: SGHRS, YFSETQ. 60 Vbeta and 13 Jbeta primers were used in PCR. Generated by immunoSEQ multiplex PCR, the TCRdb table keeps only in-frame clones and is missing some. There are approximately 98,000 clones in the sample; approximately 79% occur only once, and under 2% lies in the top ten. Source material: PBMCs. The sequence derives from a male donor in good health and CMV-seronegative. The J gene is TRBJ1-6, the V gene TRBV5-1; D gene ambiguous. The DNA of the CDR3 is TGCGCCAGCAGCTTGGGCAGTCCACCCCTCCACTTT. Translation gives CASSLGSPPLHF.